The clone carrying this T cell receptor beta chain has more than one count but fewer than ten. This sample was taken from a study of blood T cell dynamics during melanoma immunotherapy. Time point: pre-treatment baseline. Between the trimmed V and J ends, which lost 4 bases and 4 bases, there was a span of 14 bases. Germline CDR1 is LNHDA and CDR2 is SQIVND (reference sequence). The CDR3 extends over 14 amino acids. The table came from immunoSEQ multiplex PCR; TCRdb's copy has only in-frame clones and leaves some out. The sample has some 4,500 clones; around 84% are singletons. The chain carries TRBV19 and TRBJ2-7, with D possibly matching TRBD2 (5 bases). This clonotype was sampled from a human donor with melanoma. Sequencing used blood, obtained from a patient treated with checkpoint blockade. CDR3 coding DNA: TGTGCCAGTAGTAAGGTTTTCGGGGAGTACGAGCAGTACTTC. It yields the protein CASSKVFGEYEQYF.